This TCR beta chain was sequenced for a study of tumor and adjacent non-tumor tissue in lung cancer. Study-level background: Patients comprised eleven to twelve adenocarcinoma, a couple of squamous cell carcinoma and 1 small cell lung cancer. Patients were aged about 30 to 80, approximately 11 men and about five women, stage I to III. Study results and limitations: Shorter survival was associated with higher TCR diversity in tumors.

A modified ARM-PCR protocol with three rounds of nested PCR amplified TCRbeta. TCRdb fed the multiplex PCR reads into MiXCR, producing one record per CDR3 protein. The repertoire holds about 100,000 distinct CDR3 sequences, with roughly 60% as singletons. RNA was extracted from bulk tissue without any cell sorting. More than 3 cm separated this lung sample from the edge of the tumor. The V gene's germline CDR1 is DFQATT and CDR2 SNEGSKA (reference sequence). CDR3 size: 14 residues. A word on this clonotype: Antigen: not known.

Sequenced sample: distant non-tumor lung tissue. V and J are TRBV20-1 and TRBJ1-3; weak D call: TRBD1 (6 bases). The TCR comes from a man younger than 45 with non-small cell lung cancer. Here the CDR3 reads CGAQTGTSGNTIYF. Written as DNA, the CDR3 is TGCGGAGCCCAAACAGGGACTTCAGGAAACACCATATATTTT.